These T cell receptor beta chains were read from a single sample in a study of blood T cell repertoires in COVID-19. Assay: immunoSEQ multiplex PCR; the TCRdb copy retains only in-frame clones and omits some. The table has 250,000 or so clones, about 90% seen once. The specimen was PBMCs or T cells enriched from blood (not recorded which). Source of these receptors: a human donor in a cohort exposed to, infected with or recovered from COVID-19 (not recorded which). The donor label of this sample is uncertain. The conserved cysteine and the conserved F or W are not part of the CDR3 here.

TRBJ1-1 TRBV29-1 SGFSGQANTEAF
TRBJ2-1 TRBV19 ASSPSLAGGRYEQF
TRBJ1-1 TRBV9 ASSTGDTEAF
TRBJ1-2 TRBV3-1/TRBV3-2 ASSQDPRGLGGYT
TRBJ2-2 TRBV19 ASRKSGGTGELF
TRBJ2-3 TRBV18 ASSLSWGGWGTDTQY
TRBJ1-3 TRBV5-4 ASSLLGSSGNTIY
TRBJ1-5 TRBV9 ASSVDEGGNQPQH
TRBJ1-1 TRBV19 ASSSGTDLTEAF
TRBJ2-7 TRBV5-1 ASSLYSSSSYEQY
TRBJ1-5 TRBV2 ASSRLMTSNQPQH
TRBJ1-5 TRBV19 ASRSQGRQPQH
TRBJ1-1 TRBV7-2 ASSLGQSMNTEAF
TRBJ1-5 TRBV6-2/TRBV6-3 ASSYSMGKGGGVGQPQH
TRBJ1-3 TRBV5-5 ASRAGPNSGNTIY
TRBJ1-1 TRBV2 ASSESPGKGTEAF
TRBJ2-5 TRBV5-1 ASSLGGRTQETQY
TRBJ1-1 TRBV5-1 ASSLEIRGLNTEAF
TRBJ1-2 TRBV27 ASSRTFDSYYGYT
TRBJ2-5 TRBV7-3 ASSLLWVSGETQY
TRBJ2-3 TRBV9 ASSGTGTDTQY
TRBJ1-1 TRBV4-1 ASSQGLLTPGAF
TRBJ2-3 TRBV9 ASSSFGGSDTDTQY
TRBJ2-7 TRBV5-6 ASSLPGLAGRRSYEQY
TRBJ2-1 TRBV12-3/TRBV12-4 ASSLAREAF
TRBJ1-2 TRBV29-1 SVPDFSSYGYT
TRBJ1-2 TRBV6-5 ASSLERGPGYT
TRBJ2-7 TRBV7-2 ASSLGGVLTYEQY
TRBJ2-3 TRBV5-1 ASSRTKFITDTQY
TRBJ2-7 TRBV19 ARRDRGHRAYEQY
TRBJ1-6 TRBV10-3 AIKGTDNSPLH
TRBJ1-3 TRBV5-1 ASSLQGGGNTIY
TRBJ2-1 TRBV18 ASSPSKTQRGYNEQF
TRBJ2-7 TRBV19 ASSPTGWEQY
TRBJ2-5 TRBV4-1 ASSPGREGGLWETQY
TRBJ1-5 TRBV19 ASSGAYSNQPQH
TRBJ2-2 TRBV6-5 ASITDKRVTGELF
TRBJ2-7 TRBV7-2 ASSLGQGLLYEQY
TRBJ2-3 TRBV3-1/TRBV3-2 ASSRTLLDTQY
TRBJ2-7 TRBV19 ASSTRALWGEQY
TRBJ1-2 TRBV6-5 ASRSETNYGYT
TRBJ2-3 TRBV24-1 ATSDQSSGDTDTQY
TRBJ2-2 TRBV19 ASSIQGGPSGGVNGELF
TRBJ2-2 TRBV11-3 ASSPPGTGVTGELF
TRBJ2-1 TRBV19 ASRGLRSYNEQF
TRBJ1-1 TRBV15 ATSRQGDTEAF
TRBJ1-2 TRBV18 ASSPVSGQGAET
TRBJ1-1 TRBV5-1 ASSLGQRLNTEAF
TRBJ2-1 TRBV19 ASTPFGDHEQF
TRBJ1-1 TRBV9 ASSVASQGGEAF
TRBJ2-5 TRBV5-4 ASSSRVWETQY
TRBJ1-2 TRBV18 ASSPVETGGSNYGYT
TRBJ1-2 TRBV5-1 ASSLETPGYGYT